Only a few counts were recorded for the clone carrying this TCR beta chain. Its antigen is still unknown. This sample is drawn from a study of response to subunit inactivated influenza vaccine. Notes on the study in general: The authors proposed limited new T cell recruitment per seasonal influenza vaccination.

TCRdb called the RT-PCR reads again in MiXCR, with one record for every CDR3 protein. The table has 450,000 to 500,000 distinct CDR3 sequences, 9.5% to 12% seen once. Germline V gives CDR1 MNHEY, CDR2 SVGEGT. Unmatched junction bases numbered 5, after V lost 6 bases and J lost 5 bases. There are 14 residues in the CDR3. This sequence joins TRBV6-2 or TRBV6-3 and TRBJ2-2, with TRBD1 matching over 8 bases. The input for sequencing was PBMCs from blood, taken about 40 days after vaccination. The clonotype comes from a man aged 50 to 60 who received an inactivated influenza vaccine. This CDR3 is CASRRDRGTGELFF. Written as DNA, the CDR3 is TGTGCCAGCAGAAGAGACAGGGGAACCGGGGAGCTGTTTTTT.